These T cell receptor beta chains were read from a single sample in a study of blood T cells in healthy people across ages. TCRdb reanalysed the 5' RACE reads using MiXCR and keeps one entry per CDR3 protein. The sample lists around 1,500,000 distinct CDR3 sequences, approximately 30% occurring once. Sequencing input: blood. Source of these receptors: a woman aged 25 to 39 in good health. Each CDR3 is given with its conserved first and last residue. A D gene is named only where the DNA matches it firmly. Clone size is shown for a subset of rows, as once, few, many or a class of expanded clone.

size: -; V: TRBV27; J: TRBJ2-5; D: -; CDR3: CASSWGRNQETQYF; DNA: TGTGCCAGCAGTTGGGGACGGAACCAAGAGACCCAGTACTTC
size: -; V: TRBV3-1; J: TRBJ2-5; D: -; CDR3: CASRERGIEETQYF; DNA: TGTGCCAGCAGAGAGAGGGGTATAGAAGAGACCCAGTACTTC
size: few; V: TRBV12-3/TRBV12-4; J: TRBJ2-1; D: -; CDR3: CASNINNRPYNEQFF; DNA: TGTGCCAGCAATATTAATAATAGGCCCTACAATGAGCAGTTCTTC
size: many; V: TRBV24-1; J: TRBJ2-4; D: TRBD1; CDR3: CATSDRDSNNIQYF; DNA: TGTGCCACCAGTGATCGGGACAGCAATAACATTCAGTACTTC
size: few; V: TRBV6-2/TRBV6-3; J: TRBJ1-5; D: -; CDR3: CASSYRSRENQPQHF; DNA: TGTGCCAGCAGTTACCGATCTCGGGAAAATCAGCCCCAGCATTTT
size: -; V: TRBV2; J: TRBJ1-5; D: -; CDR3: CASSEALAGMGNQPQHF; DNA: TGTGCCAGCAGTGAAGCGCTTGCAGGGATGGGCAATCAGCCCCAGCATTTT
size: few; V: TRBV6-1; J: TRBJ2-7; D: -; CDR3: CASSEARDYEQYF; DNA: TGTGCCAGCAGTGAAGCCAGGGACTACGAGCAGTACTTC
size: -; V: TRBV29-1; J: TRBJ1-1; D: -; CDR3: CSVRSGTTEAFF; DNA: TGCAGCGTCCGATCCGGGACCACTGAAGCTTTCTTT
size: few; V: TRBV12-3/TRBV12-4; J: TRBJ2-5; D: -; CDR3: CASSLRTLKTQYF; DNA: TGTGCCAGCAGTTTAAGGACTCTGAAGACCCAGTACTTC
size: -; V: TRBV3-1; J: TRBJ1-2; D: -; CDR3: CASSQELGYTGAYGYTF; DNA: TGTGCCAGCAGCCAAGAATTGGGTTACACAGGTGCCTATGGCTACACCTTC
size: -; V: TRBV29-1; J: TRBJ2-1; D: TRBD2; CDR3: CSVGTSYNYNEQFF; DNA: TGCAGCGTGGGGACTAGTTACAACTACAATGAGCAGTTCTTC
size: many; V: TRBV3-1; J: TRBJ1-1; D: -; CDR3: CASSQRGRGAFF; DNA: TGTGCCAGCAGCCAACGGGGCAGGGGCGCTTTCTTT
size: few; V: TRBV6-6; J: TRBJ1-3; D: -; CDR3: CASSPRQGNTIYF; DNA: TGTGCCAGCAGTCCCAGACAGGGAAACACCATATATTTT
size: -; V: TRBV20-1; J: TRBJ1-2; D: TRBD1; CDR3: CSASSRGVDGYTF; DNA: TGCAGTGCTAGCAGCAGGGGGGTGGATGGCTACACCTTC
size: -; V: TRBV6-5; J: TRBJ2-7; D: -; CDR3: CVSSTPSYEQYF; DNA: TGTGTCAGCAGTACCCCCTCCTACGAGCAGTACTTC
size: many; V: TRBV7-2; J: TRBJ2-7; D: TRBD2; CDR3: CASSSASGYEQYF; DNA: TGTGCCAGCAGCTCGGCTAGCGGCTACGAGCAGTACTTC
size: few; V: TRBV20-1; J: TRBJ2-4; D: TRBD2; CDR3: CSARDGTSGKNIQYF; DNA: TGCAGTGCTAGAGATGGGACTAGCGGTAAAAACATTCAGTACTTC
size: few; V: TRBV7-3; J: TRBJ2-2; D: -; CDR3: CASSARVPSNTGELFF; DNA: TGTGCCAGCAGCGCCAGGGTGCCGTCGAACACCGGGGAGCTGTTTTTT
size: -; V: TRBV24-1; J: TRBJ2-3; D: TRBD1; CDR3: CATSDIGQGTDTQYF; DNA: TGTGCCACCAGTGATATCGGACAGGGCACAGATACGCAGTATTTT
size: few; V: TRBV20-1; J: TRBJ2-7; D: TRBD1; CDR3: CSARPTGIVYEQYF; DNA: TGCAGTGCTAGGCCGACAGGGATCGTCTACGAGCAGTACTTC
size: many; V: TRBV20-1; J: TRBJ2-5; D: TRBD2; CDR3: CSASGREETQYF; DNA: TGCAGTGCTAGCGGGAGGGAAGAGACCCAGTACTTC
size: -; V: TRBV27; J: TRBJ2-6; D: -; CDR3: CASSPVGGGGSGANVLTF; DNA: TGTGCCAGCAGTCCTGTCGGAGGGGGCGGCTCTGGGGCCAACGTCCTGACTTTC
size: -; V: TRBV7-9; J: TRBJ1-3; D: -; CDR3: CALPPSPTGNTIYF; DNA: TGTGCGCTCCCCCCGTCCCCCACTGGAAACACCATATATTTT
size: -; V: TRBV6-5; J: TRBJ2-2; D: -; CDR3: CASSYHSGELFF; DNA: TGTGCCAGCAGTTATCATAGCGGGGAGCTGTTTTTT
size: few; V: TRBV20-1; J: TRBJ2-7; D: TRBD1; CDR3: CSAPTGDRGHYEQYF; DNA: TGCAGTGCTCCTACCGGGGACAGGGGGCACTACGAGCAGTACTTC
size: few; V: TRBV7-9; J: TRBJ2-7; D: TRBD1; CDR3: CASSLDVGQGPWHEQYF; DNA: TGTGCCAGCAGCTTAGATGTGGGACAGGGCCCATGGCACGAGCAGTACTTC
size: few; V: TRBV5-6; J: TRBJ2-1; D: -; CDR3: CASLELLGVSYNEQFF; DNA: TGTGCCAGCTTGGAACTTCTCGGGGTCTCCTACAATGAGCAGTTCTTC
size: -; V: TRBV4-2; J: TRBJ2-7; D: -; CDR3: CASSLRQEAQGGRHEQYF; DNA: TGTGCCAGCAGCCTGCGCCAAGAGGCGCAGGGCGGGCGCCACGAGCAGTACTTC
size: few; V: TRBV5-1; J: TRBJ2-5; D: TRBD1; CDR3: CASSLGQRTYNEQYF; DNA: TGCGCCAGCAGCCTGGGACAGCGTACCTACAATGAGCAGTACTTC
size: -; V: TRBV10-1; J: TRBJ2-3; D: TRBD2; CDR3: CASSEYSTSGGLDTQYF; DNA: TGCGCCAGCAGTGAATATTCGACTAGCGGGGGACTGGATACGCAGTATTTT
size: many; V: TRBV7-6; J: TRBJ1-2; D: -; CDR3: CASSFTPDYGYTF; DNA: TGTGCCAGCAGTTTCACCCCGGACTATGGCTACACCTTC
size: many; V: TRBV11-1; J: TRBJ1-2; D: -; CDR3: CASSRTQNYGYTF; DNA: TGTGCCAGCAGCCGGACACAAAACTATGGCTACACCTTC
size: many; V: TRBV18; J: TRBJ1-1; D: -; CDR3: CASSPRPENTEAFF; DNA: TGTGCCAGCTCACCACGACCGGAGAACACTGAAGCTTTCTTT
size: many; V: TRBV9; J: TRBJ2-7; D: TRBD2; CDR3: CASSPRTSGRGDEQYF; DNA: TGTGCCAGCAGCCCTCGAACTAGCGGGAGAGGAGACGAGCAGTACTTC
size: -; V: TRBV20-1; J: TRBJ1-2; D: -; CDR3: CSARVVDGYTF; DNA: TGCAGTGCTAGAGTGGTGGATGGCTACACCTTC
size: few; V: TRBV7-2; J: TRBJ2-6; D: -; CDR3: CASSLTESTLTF; DNA: TGTGCCAGCAGCTTAACTGAATCAACTCTGACTTTC
size: -; V: TRBV4-1; J: TRBJ1-4; D: -; CDR3: CASSPTPEKLFF; DNA: TGCGCCAGCAGCCCTACACCGGAAAAACTGTTTTTT